This TCR beta chain comes out of a study of response to subunit inactivated influenza vaccine (dated by TCRdb to the late 2010s). In terms of the full investigation: The study used deep quantitative T cell receptor repertoire profiling to track responses to a trivalent subunit inactivated influenza vaccine. Broad study findings and their caveats: The authors proposed that each seasonal influenza vaccination may bring in only a limited number of new T cells.

Receptors were amplified or captured by RT-PCR. Sequencer: Illumina HiSeq 2500. TCRdb passed the public sequencing reads through fastp at Q25 and MiXCR, retaining productive beta sequences. Under each unique CDR3 protein, matching rows form one entry showing the most common genes and DNA. Within this sample are about 780,000 distinct CDR3 sequences, with under 20% of them counted one time only. The ten biggest clones cover approximately 10% of the sample. V is reduced by 1 base and J by 3 bases, leaving a spacing of 10 bases between them. Sequences SGHAT (CDR1) and FQNNGV (CDR2) are obtained from the germline V gene. There are 15 amino acids in the CDR3, from cysteine to phenylalanine inclusive. Only the CDR3 part of the read is kept: 45 bases, read in frame from the first base. About this clonotype: What this receptor recognizes is not known. No clone much larger than this one lies a single base away; base qualities are absent.

The material sequenced was PBMCs from blood, taken around 5 days after vaccination. The TCR comes from a man in his fifties or sixties who received an inactivated influenza vaccine. Donor details come from another sample of the same person, matched by shared clones. The sequence links TRBV11-2 to TRBJ1-5; perhaps TRBD1 is the D gene, with 5 bases matching. The base sequence is TGTGCCAGCAGCTTAGGGGCAGGGAACAATCAGCCCCAGCATTTT. Its protein reads: CASSLGAGNNQPQHF.